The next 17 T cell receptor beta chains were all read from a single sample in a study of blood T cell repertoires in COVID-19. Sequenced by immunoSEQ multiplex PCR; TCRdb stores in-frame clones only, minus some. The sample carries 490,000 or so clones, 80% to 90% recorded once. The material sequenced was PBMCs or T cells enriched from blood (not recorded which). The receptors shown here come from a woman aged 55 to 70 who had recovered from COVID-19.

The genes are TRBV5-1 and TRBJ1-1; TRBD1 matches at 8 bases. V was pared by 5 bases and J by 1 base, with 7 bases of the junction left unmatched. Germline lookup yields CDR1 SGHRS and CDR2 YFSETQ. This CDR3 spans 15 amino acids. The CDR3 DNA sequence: TGCGCCAGCAGAGTAGCAGGGGGCGAGAACACTGAAGCTTTCTTT. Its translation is CASRVAGGENTEAFF.

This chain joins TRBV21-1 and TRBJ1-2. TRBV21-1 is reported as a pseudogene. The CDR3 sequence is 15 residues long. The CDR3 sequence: CASSPAGGAVYGYTF. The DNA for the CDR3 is TGTGCCAGCAGCCCAGCGGGGGGGGCGGTCTATGGCTACACCTTC.

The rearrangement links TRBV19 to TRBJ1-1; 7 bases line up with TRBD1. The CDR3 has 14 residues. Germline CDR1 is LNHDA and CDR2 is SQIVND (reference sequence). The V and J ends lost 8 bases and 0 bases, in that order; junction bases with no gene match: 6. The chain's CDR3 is CASWAGGMNTEAFF. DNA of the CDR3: TGTGCCAGTTGGGCAGGGGGAATGAACACTGAAGCTTTCTTT.

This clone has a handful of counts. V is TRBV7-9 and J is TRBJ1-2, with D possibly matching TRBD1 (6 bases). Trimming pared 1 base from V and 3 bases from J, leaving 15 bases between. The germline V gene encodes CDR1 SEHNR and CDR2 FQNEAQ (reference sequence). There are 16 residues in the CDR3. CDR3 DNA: TGTGCCAGCAGCTTAGAGGGACAAAGGTGGGACTATGGCTACACCTTC. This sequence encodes CASSLEGQRWDYGYTF.

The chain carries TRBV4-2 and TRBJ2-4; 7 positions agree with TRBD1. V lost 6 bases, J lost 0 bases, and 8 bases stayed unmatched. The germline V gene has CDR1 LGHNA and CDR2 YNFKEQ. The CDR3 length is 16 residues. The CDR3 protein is CASRPQGELAKNIQYF. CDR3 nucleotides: TGTGCCAGCAGACCCCAGGGGGAACTAGCCAAAAACATTCAGTACTTC.

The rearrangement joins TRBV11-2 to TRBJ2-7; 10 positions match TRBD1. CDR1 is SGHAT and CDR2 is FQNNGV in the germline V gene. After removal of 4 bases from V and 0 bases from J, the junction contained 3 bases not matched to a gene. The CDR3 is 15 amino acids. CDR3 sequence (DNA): TGTGCCAGCAGCTCCGGACAGGGGGACTCCTACGAGCAGTACTTC. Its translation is CASSSGQGDSYEQYF.

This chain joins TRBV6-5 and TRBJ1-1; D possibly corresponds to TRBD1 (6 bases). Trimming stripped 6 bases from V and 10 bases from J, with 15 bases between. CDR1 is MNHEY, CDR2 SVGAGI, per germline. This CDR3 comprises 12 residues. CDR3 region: CASRGTTLGAFF. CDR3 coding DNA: TGTGCCAGCAGGGGGACAACCCTAGGAGCTTTCTTT.

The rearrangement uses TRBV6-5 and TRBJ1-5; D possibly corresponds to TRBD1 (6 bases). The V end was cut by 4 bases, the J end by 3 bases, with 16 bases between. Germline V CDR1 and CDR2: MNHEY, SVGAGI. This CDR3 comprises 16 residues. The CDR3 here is CASSLTPGGANQPQHF. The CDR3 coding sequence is TGTGCCAGCAGTTTAACACCTGGGGGCGCCAATCAGCCCCAGCATTTT.

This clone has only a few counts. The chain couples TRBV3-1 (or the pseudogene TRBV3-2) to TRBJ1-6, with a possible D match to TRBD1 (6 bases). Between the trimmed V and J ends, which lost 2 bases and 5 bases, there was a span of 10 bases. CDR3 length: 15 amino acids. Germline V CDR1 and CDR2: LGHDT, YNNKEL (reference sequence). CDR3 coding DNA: TGTGCCAGCAGCCAACGGACAGAGAATAATTCACCCCTCCACTTT. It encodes CASSQRTENNSPLHF.

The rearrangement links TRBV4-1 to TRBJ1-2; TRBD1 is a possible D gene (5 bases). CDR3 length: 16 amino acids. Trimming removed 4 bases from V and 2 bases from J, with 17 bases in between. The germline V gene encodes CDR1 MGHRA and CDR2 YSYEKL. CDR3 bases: TGCGCCAGCAGCCCTCCCTTGGGGGGATCGAACTATGGCTACACCTTC. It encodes CASSPPLGGSNYGYTF.

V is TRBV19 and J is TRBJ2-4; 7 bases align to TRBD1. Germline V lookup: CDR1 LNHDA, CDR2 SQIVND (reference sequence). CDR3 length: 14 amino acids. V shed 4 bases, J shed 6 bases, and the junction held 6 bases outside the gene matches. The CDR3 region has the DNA TGTGCCAGTAGTAAGGGGGCGAATTCAAACATTCAGTACTTC. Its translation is CASSKGANSNIQYF. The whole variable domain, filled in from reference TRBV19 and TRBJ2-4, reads DGGITQSPKYLFRKEGQNVTLSCEQNLNHDAMYWYRQDPGQGLRLIYYSQIVNDFQKGDIAEGYSVSREKKESFPLTVTSAQKNPTAFYLCASSKGANSNIQYFGAGTRLSVL.

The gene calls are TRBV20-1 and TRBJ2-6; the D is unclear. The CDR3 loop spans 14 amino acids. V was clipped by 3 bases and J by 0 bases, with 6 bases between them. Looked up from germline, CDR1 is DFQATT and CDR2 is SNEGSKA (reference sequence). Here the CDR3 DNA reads TGCAGTGCTAGTCCCGTCTCTGGGGCCAACGTCCTGACTTTC. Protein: CSASPVSGANVLTF.

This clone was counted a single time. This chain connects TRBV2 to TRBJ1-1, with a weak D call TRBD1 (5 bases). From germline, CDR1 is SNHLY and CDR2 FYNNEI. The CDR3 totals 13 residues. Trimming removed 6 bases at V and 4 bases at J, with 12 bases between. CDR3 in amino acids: CASRKTVTTEAFF. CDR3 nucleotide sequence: TGTGCCAGCAGAAAGACAGTGACCACTGAAGCTTTCTTT.

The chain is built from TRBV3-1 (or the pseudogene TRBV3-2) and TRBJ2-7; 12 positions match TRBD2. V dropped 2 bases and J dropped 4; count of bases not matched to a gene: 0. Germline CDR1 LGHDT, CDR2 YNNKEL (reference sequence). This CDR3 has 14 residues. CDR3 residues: CASSQTSGGYEQYV. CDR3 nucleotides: TGTGCCAGCAGCCAAACTAGCGGGGGGTACGAGCAGTACGTC.

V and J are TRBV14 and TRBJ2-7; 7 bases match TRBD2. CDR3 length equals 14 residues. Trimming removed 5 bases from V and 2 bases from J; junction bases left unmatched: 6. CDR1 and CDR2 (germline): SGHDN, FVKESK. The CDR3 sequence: CASSLSGVTYEQYV. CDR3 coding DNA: TGTGCCAGCAGCTTAAGCGGGGTTACCTACGAGCAGTACGTC.

CDR3 amino acids: CASSLVRGGREQFF. The CDR3 DNA reads as TGTGCCAGCAGCTTAGTTCGGGGGGGCCGCGAGCAGTTCTTC. The V gene is TRBV7-2, the J gene TRBJ2-1; 8 nucleotides align to TRBD2. This CDR3 is 14 amino acids long. J was trimmed by 10 bases and V by 1 base; bases with no gene match: 6. Germline-derived CDR1 and CDR2 are SGHTA and FQGNSA. Combining the CDR3 with reference TRBV7-2 and TRBJ2-1 gives the whole variable domain GAGVSQSPSNKVTEKGKDVELRCDPISGHTALYWYRQSLGQGLEFLIYFQGNSAPDKSGLPSDRFSAERTGGSVSTLTIQRTQQEDSAVYLCASSLVRGGREQFFGPGTRLTVL.

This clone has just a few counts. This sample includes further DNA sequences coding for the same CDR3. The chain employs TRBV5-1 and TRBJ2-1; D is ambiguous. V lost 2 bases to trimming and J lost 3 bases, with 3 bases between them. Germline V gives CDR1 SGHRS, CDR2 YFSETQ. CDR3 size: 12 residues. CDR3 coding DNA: TGCGCCAGCAGCTTCAGCTACAATGAGCAGTTCTTC. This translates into CASSFSYNEQFF.